The 13 T cell receptor beta chains below come from one sample, sequenced in a study of regulatory T cells in long-lasting Graves disease (dated by TCRdb to the early 2020s). Receptors were amplified or captured by multiplex PCR. The sequencer listed for this sample is Illumina HiSeq 4000. TCR beta libraries were built with iRepertoire HTBI primers and Arm-PCR amplification of CDR3 regions. The public reads were run again by TCRdb, first through fastp at Q25 and then through MiXCR, and only productive beta chains were kept. A single entry per CDR3 protein holds the most common genes and DNA from its merged rows. This sample comprises some 330,000 distinct CDR3 sequences, 10% to 15% of them detected only once. In total, the top ten clones hold over 15% of the sample. Explained via the paper, the time point label denotes: newly diagnosed GD, antithyroid drugs for less than 3 months. RNA was extracted from PBMCs in TRIzol for both TCR sequencing and RNA sequencing.

The data also belong to a second study, concerning T cells in Graves' hyperthyroidism and ophthalmopathy.

Source: peripheral blood mononuclear cells (PBMCs), taken at new diagnosis, from a patient treated with antithyroid drugs. The receptor source for this set is a woman aged 18-29 years with Graves disease. Donor details come from another sample of the same person, matched by shared clones.

The rearrangement joins TRBV4-3 to TRBJ2-2; D is possibly TRBD2 (5 bases). V lost 0 bases and J 1 base, leaving 6 bases between the germline ends. Germline V gives CDR1 LGHNA, CDR2 YSLEER. CDR3 size: 15 residues. The CDR3 DNA reads TGCGCCAGCAGCCAAGATCGGGGGAACACCGGGGAGCTGTTTTTT. The encoded protein is CASSQDRGNTGELFF.

This clonotype was recorded many times. J is TRBJ1-1 and V is TRBV18, with D possibly TRBD1 on 6 matching bases. The CDR3 covers 17 residues. In germline, CDR1 is KGHSH, CDR2 LQKENI. V lost 3 bases to trimming and J lost 5 bases, with 22 bases between them. CDR3 protein: CASSPDQQGPPGTEAFF. The CDR3 DNA reads as TGTGCCAGCTCACCCGACCAGCAGGGGCCCCCGGGGACTGAAGCTTTCTTT.

This clonotype was found many times. This sequence joins TRBV7-9 and TRBJ2-7, with TRBD1 matching over 9 bases. Germline CDR1 SEHNR, CDR2 FQNEAQ (reference sequence). The V gene end was trimmed by 4 bases and the J gene end by 6 bases; junction bases not matched to a gene: 10. The CDR3 is made up of 15 amino acids. CDR3 residues: CASSYAGTGTGEQYF. The CDR3 DNA follows: TGTGCCAGCAGCTACGCGGGGACAGGGACGGGCGAGCAGTACTTC.

The chain combines TRBV5-6 with TRBJ2-1; 15 bases map to TRBD2. Germline V CDR1 and CDR2: SGHDT, YYEEEE. V shed 4 bases, J shed 8 bases, and the junction held 13 bases outside the gene matches. The CDR3 runs to 18 residues. The CDR3 region is CASSRMFRTSGGDDEQFF. For the CDR3, the DNA is TGTGCCAGCAGCCGAATGTTTCGGACTAGCGGGGGGGATGATGAGCAGTTCTTC.

This clonotype appeared many times. The V and J genes are TRBV5-1 and TRBJ1-1; 7 bases fit TRBD1. This CDR3 is 14 amino acids long. Germline V gene sequence: CDR1 SGHRS, CDR2 YFSETQ. Trimming removed 4 bases from V and 1 base from J; junction bases left unmatched: 4. The CDR3 spells CASSEQGRNTEAFF. CDR3 bases: TGCGCCAGCAGCGAACAGGGGAGGAACACTGAAGCTTTCTTT.

Notes on this clonotype: A much larger clone sits a single nucleotide away, making a read error possible. The CDR3 sequence: CASSCSTGPSIGLNTEAFF. CDR3 bases: TGTGCCAGCAGTTGCTCGACGGGCCCAAGTATCGGGTTGAACACTGAAGCTTTCTTT. The chain couples TRBV6-2 or TRBV6-3 to TRBJ1-1; D remains unclear. Trimming took off 4 bases at V and 0 bases at J, with 24 bases between the two ends. Germline CDR1 MNHEY, CDR2 SVGEGT. There are 19 residues in the CDR3.

This clonotype was counted at least ten times. This chain uses TRBV14 with TRBJ2-1, with D hard to call. Deletions cut 3 bases from V and 9 bases from J, with 15 bases between. Germline CDR1 and CDR2: SGHDN and FVKESK. The CDR3 consists of 14 residues. The CDR3 DNA follows: TGTGCCAGCAGCCACCCTTATCTTTTGGGTGAGCAGTTCTTC. Translating gives CASSHPYLLGEQFF. Supplemented by reference TRBV14 and TRBJ2-1, the full variable domain reads EAGVTQFPSHSVIEKGQTVTLRCDPISGHDNLYWYRRVMGKEIKFLLHFVKESKQDESGMPNNRFLAERTGGTYSTLKVQPAELEDSGVYFCASSHPYLLGEQFFGPGTRLTVL.

V and J are TRBV28 and TRBJ2-5; D might be TRBD2 (5 bases). CDR1 is MDHEN, CDR2 SYDVKM, per germline. V gave up 3 bases and J gave up 3 bases, with 8 bases separating them. The CDR3 loop spans 13 amino acids. CDR3 DNA sequence: TGTGCCAGCAGTTTCCCGGAGGAAGAGACCCAGTACTTC. Translation: CASSFPEEETQYF.

As to this clonotype: Mismatch with germline at one junction end may stem from a read error. The chain is built from TRBV15 and TRBJ1-5, with D hard to call. The CDR3 consists of 13 residues. Germline CDR1 reads LNHNV; CDR2 reads YYDKDF (reference sequence). As DNA, the CDR3 is TGTGCCACCAGCAGAGATGAAAAAGGTGCCCATCATTTT. Translated, it gives CATSRDEKGAHHF. The variable domain in full, completed from reference TRBV15 and TRBJ1-5, reads DAMVIQNPRYQVTQFGKPVTLSCSQTLNHNVMYWYQQKSSQAPKLLFHYYDKDFNNEADTPDNFQSRRPNTSFCFLDIRSPGLGDTAMYLCATSRDEKGAHHFGDGTRLSIL.

To note about this clonotype: A far more abundant clone sits one base away, making this likely a read error. This chain uses TRBV5-5 with TRBJ2-5; D may correspond to TRBD1 or TRBD2 (5 bases each). The CDR3 loop spans 14 amino acids. The V gene's germline CDR1 is SGHKS and CDR2 YYEKEE (reference sequence). CDR3 in amino acids: CASSPGTAAESQYF. Here the CDR3 DNA reads TGTGCCAGCAGCCCCGGGACCGCGGCAGAGTCCCAGTACTTC.

This chain uses TRBV7-9 with TRBJ2-1, with D possibly matching TRBD1 (6 bases). V was pared by 5 bases and J by 2 bases, with 25 bases between. Germline V gene lookup returns CDR1 SEHNR and CDR2 FQNEAQ (reference sequence). CDR3 length: 19 amino acids. CDR3 in amino acids: CASSRSNLQGLKTYNEQFF. The CDR3 nucleotides read TGTGCCAGCAGCAGGAGCAACTTACAGGGATTAAAAACCTACAATGAGCAGTTCTTC. The full variable domain, in which reference TRBV7-9 and TRBJ2-1 provide the parts outside the CDR3, is DTGVSQNPRHKITKRGQNVTFRCDPISEHNRLYWYRQTLGQGPEFLTYFQNEAQLEKSRLLSDRFSAERPKGSFSTLEIQRTEQGDSAMYLCASSRSNLQGLKTYNEQFFGPGTRLTVL.

Concerning this clonotype: A much larger clone lies one base from this, so it may be a read error. The V gene is TRBV6-1, the J gene TRBJ1-5; D is uncertain. Per the germline V gene, CDR1 is MNHNS and CDR2 is SASEGT. The CDR3 is made up of 15 amino acids. V was cut by 5 bases and J by 6 bases, with 17 bases left in between. The CDR3 sequence is CASSSVWDRSQPQHF. CDR3 coding DNA: TGTGCCAGCAGTAGCGTATGGGATCGGAGTCAGCCCCAGCATTTT.

This clonotype has a handful of counts. The chain combines TRBV20-1 with TRBJ1-4, with TRBD1 as a possible D gene (5 bases). This CDR3 has 14 residues. V lost 1 base to trimming and J lost 10 bases, with 16 bases between them. The germline V gene encodes CDR1 DFQATT and CDR2 SNEGSKA (reference sequence). The CDR3 nucleotides are TGCAGTGCTAGAGCGGATGGGGCAGGTGGAAAACTGTTTTTT. Its protein is CSARADGAGGKLFF.